A selection of T cell receptor beta chains follows, all from one sample in a study of T cell responses to AZD1222 COVID-19 vaccine. Assay: immunoSEQ multiplex PCR; the TCRdb copy retains only in-frame clones and omits some. Among some 200,000 clones listed, about 92% were seen once. The sample here was peripheral blood, taken on day 0 of MenACWY control vaccination. The source is an adult in good health. The CDR3 runs from the conserved cysteine through the conserved F or W. D genes are given only for firm matches. Clone sizes are given selectively: once, few, many, or a class where the clone is expanded.

size,J,D,V,DNA,CDR3
.,TRBJ1-2,.,TRBV7-9,TGTGCCAGCAGCTTGGATTCGACAGGAAGGTTCTATGGCTACACCTTC,CASSLDSTGRFYGYTF
.,TRBJ1-1,TRBD1,TRBV2,TGTGCCAGCAGGGTACAGGGGGCGCCCACTGAAGCTTTCTTT,CASRVQGAPTEAFF
.,TRBJ1-1,.,TRBV5-1,TGCGCCAGCAGCCCCGGACAGATGAACACTGAAGCTTTCTTT,CASSPGQMNTEAFF
.,TRBJ1-6,.,TRBV10-3,TGTGCCATCAGTGAAGGCGGCAGACACCGGAGCTCCTATAATTCACCCCTCCACTTT,CAISEGGRHRSSYNSPLHF
.,TRBJ1-2,.,TRBV19,TGTGCCAGTAGTATAAACGCTGCTAACTATGGCTACACCTTC,CASSINAANYGYTF
.,TRBJ1-4,TRBD1,TRBV6-5,TGTGCCAGCGGAGACAGGGGTGCAACTAATGAAAAACTGTTTTTT,CASGDRGATNEKLFF
.,TRBJ1-2,.,TRBV9,TGTGCCAGCACCGCTCCAATGGACAGCACTAACTATGGCTACACCTTC,CASTAPMDSTNYGYTF
once,TRBJ1-1,TRBD1,TRBV7-9,TGTGCCAGCAGCGGCGGACAGGGGGTCACTGAAGCTTTCTTT,CASSGGQGVTEAFF
.,TRBJ1-5,TRBD1,TRBV28,TGTGCCAGCAGTGTGCCGGGACAGTTCAATCAGCCCCAGCATTTT,CASSVPGQFNQPQHF
once,TRBJ2-7,TRBD1,TRBV19,TGTGCCAGTAGCAGGATGACAGGGGCTGGATCCTACGAGCAGTACTTC,CASSRMTGAGSYEQYF
.,TRBJ1-1,.,TRBV19,TGTGCCAGTAGTAGAACGACAGAGAGCTTCACTGAAGCTTTCTTT,CASSRTTESFTEAFF
.,TRBJ1-2,.,TRBV20-1,TGCAGTGCTAAATTTGGCTACACCTTC,CSAKFGYTF
.,TRBJ1-3,TRBD1,TRBV10-2,TGCGCCAGCAGTGACCAACAGGGGGAATACGGGAACACCATATATTTT,CASSDQQGEYGNTIYF